These T cell receptor beta chains were read from a single sample in a study of cytomegalovirus exposure and HLA in healthy donors. Libraries were prepared by immunoSEQ multiplex PCR; TCRdb keeps only in-frame clonotypes and omits some of them. Among under 150,000 clones listed, 75% to 85% were seen once. What was sequenced was PBMCs. All receptors come from a middle-aged woman in good health and CMV-seronegative. CDR3s include the opening cysteine and the closing phenylalanine or tryptophan. The D gene is left open where the match is weak. Rows give clone size only sometimes, using once, few, many, or a class for an expanded clone.

v_gene: TRBV5-4
j_gene: TRBJ1-5
abundance: NA
d_gene: NA
CDR3aa: CASSLGGTPDQPQHF
CDR3nt: TGTGCCAGCAGCTTGGGCGGGACGCCTGATCAGCCCCAGCATTTT

v_gene: TRBV7-2
j_gene: TRBJ2-2
abundance: NA
d_gene: NA
CDR3aa: CASTQAWGELFF
CDR3nt: TGTGCCAGCACCCAAGCGTGGGGGGAGCTGTTTTTT

v_gene: TRBV12-1
j_gene: TRBJ1-5
abundance: NA
d_gene: NA
CDR3aa: CASSFAGGSNQPQHF
CDR3nt: NA

v_gene: TRBV6-6
j_gene: TRBJ2-5
abundance: NA
d_gene: TRBD2
CDR3aa: CASSYTGLAGGETQYF
CDR3nt: TGTGCCAGCAGTTACACCGGACTAGCGGGGGGAGAGACCCAGTACTTC

v_gene: TRBV9
j_gene: TRBJ1-1
abundance: NA
d_gene: NA
CDR3aa: CASSLDRLNTEAFF
CDR3nt: TGTGCCAGCAGCCTGGACAGATTGAACACTGAAGCTTTCTTT

v_gene: TRBV4-1
j_gene: TRBJ2-2
abundance: NA
d_gene: NA
CDR3aa: CASSLKTGANTGELFF
CDR3nt: TGCGCCAGCAGCCTAAAGACAGGCGCAAACACCGGGGAGCTGTTTTTT

v_gene: TRBV6-5
j_gene: TRBJ2-6
abundance: NA
d_gene: NA
CDR3aa: CASSYSMSTGANVLTF
CDR3nt: TGTGCCAGCAGTTACTCGATGAGCACTGGGGCCAACGTCCTGACTTTC

v_gene: TRBV6-6
j_gene: TRBJ2-2
abundance: NA
d_gene: TRBD1
CDR3aa: CASRDRTNTGELFF
CDR3nt: TGTGCCAGCAGGGACAGGACGAACACCGGGGAGCTGTTTTTT

v_gene: TRBV9
j_gene: TRBJ2-1
abundance: NA
d_gene: TRBD1
CDR3aa: CASSVAAGQENEQFF
CDR3nt: TGTGCCAGCAGCGTAGCTGCGGGACAGGAGAATGAGCAGTTCTTC

v_gene: TRBV29-1
j_gene: TRBJ1-1
abundance: NA
d_gene: TRBD1
CDR3aa: CSVKGTGTEAFF
CDR3nt: TGCAGCGTTAAAGGGACAGGGACTGAAGCTTTCTTT

v_gene: TRBV6-5
j_gene: TRBJ2-7
abundance: NA
d_gene: NA
CDR3aa: CASRGGAFQQYF
CDR3nt: TGTGCCAGCAGAGGGGGGGCCTTCCAGCAGTACTTC

v_gene: TRBV6-1
j_gene: TRBJ1-4
abundance: many
d_gene: NA
CDR3aa: CASSQTGEGELFF
CDR3nt: TGTGCCAGCAGTCAGACAGGTGAAGGGGAACTGTTTTTT

v_gene: TRBV7-2
j_gene: TRBJ2-3
abundance: NA
d_gene: TRBD2
CDR3aa: CASSLEGRGGDTQYF
CDR3nt: TGTGCCAGCAGCTTAGAGGGGCGGGGGGGAGATACGCAGTATTTT

v_gene: TRBV4-2
j_gene: TRBJ2-5
abundance: NA
d_gene: TRBD1
CDR3aa: CASSLEDRGLEETQYF
CDR3nt: TGTGCCAGCAGCCTGGAGGACAGGGGGCTAGAAGAGACCCAGTACTTC

v_gene: TRBV4-3
j_gene: TRBJ1-2
abundance: NA
d_gene: TRBD1
CDR3aa: CASSHVTNRGYTF
CDR3nt: TGCGCCAGCAGCCACGTTACCAACAGGGGGTACACCTTC

v_gene: TRBV9
j_gene: TRBJ2-3
abundance: NA
d_gene: TRBD1
CDR3aa: CASSQRQGTDTQYF
CDR3nt: TGTGCCAGCAGCCAGAGACAGGGTACAGATACGCAGTATTTT

v_gene: TRBV19
j_gene: TRBJ2-1
abundance: NA
d_gene: TRBD2
CDR3aa: CASMWSGSSNEQFF
CDR3nt: TGTGCCAGTATGTGGAGCGGGAGTAGCAATGAGCAGTTCTTC

v_gene: TRBV6-6
j_gene: TRBJ1-5
abundance: once
d_gene: NA
CDR3aa: CASSYSGAVHQPQHF
CDR3nt: TGTGCCAGCAGTTACTCGGGGGCGGTGCATCAGCCCCAGCATTTT

v_gene: TRBV4-3
j_gene: TRBJ2-1
abundance: NA
d_gene: TRBD2
CDR3aa: CASSQGPHLAGGNNEQFF
CDR3nt: TGCGCCAGCAGCCAGGGCCCTCATTTAGCGGGGGGAAACAATGAGCAGTTCTTC

v_gene: TRBV4-3
j_gene: TRBJ1-1
abundance: few
d_gene: NA
CDR3aa: CASSQESKNTEAFF
CDR3nt: TGCGCCAGCAGCCAAGAATCCAAGAACACTGAAGCTTTCTTT

v_gene: TRBV4-3
j_gene: TRBJ1-4
abundance: NA
d_gene: TRBD1
CDR3aa: CASSQDEGAPGKLFF
CDR3nt: TGCGCCAGCAGCCAAGATGAGGGGGCGCCGGGAAAACTGTTTTTT

v_gene: TRBV7-8
j_gene: TRBJ1-1
abundance: NA
d_gene: NA
CDR3aa: CASSLGTVTEAFF
CDR3nt: TGTGCCAGCAGCTTAGGGACAGTCACTGAAGCTTTCTTT

v_gene: TRBV7-2
j_gene: TRBJ2-6
abundance: few
d_gene: NA
CDR3aa: CASSADRDSPLTF
CDR3nt: TGTGCCAGCAGCGCCGACAGGGACTCCCCCCTGACTTTC

v_gene: TRBV15
j_gene: TRBJ2-2
abundance: NA
d_gene: TRBD2
CDR3aa: CATSRGLAGAVTGELFF
CDR3nt: TGTGCCACCAGCAGAGGACTAGCGGGAGCGGTCACCGGGGAGCTGTTTTTT

v_gene: TRBV7-3
j_gene: TRBJ2-2
abundance: NA
d_gene: NA
CDR3aa: CASSPSQDSRLTGELFF
CDR3nt: TGTGCCAGCAGCCCCTCCCAGGACAGTCGTTTGACCGGGGAGCTGTTTTTT

v_gene: TRBV5-1
j_gene: TRBJ1-2
abundance: NA
d_gene: NA
CDR3aa: CASSLVQGGGYTF
CDR3nt: TGCGCCAGCAGCTTAGTACAGGGTGGAGGCTACACCTTC

v_gene: TRBV25-1
j_gene: TRBJ2-3
abundance: NA
d_gene: TRBD1
CDR3aa: CASSDMGQGGPGDTQYF
CDR3nt: TGTGCCAGCAGTGACATGGGACAGGGAGGCCCGGGTGATACGCAGTATTTT

v_gene: TRBV19
j_gene: TRBJ1-2
abundance: NA
d_gene: NA
CDR3aa: CASSTRAPYGYTF
CDR3nt: TGTGCCAGTAGTACCAGGGCCCCCTATGGCTACACCTTC

v_gene: TRBV6-5
j_gene: TRBJ1-2
abundance: NA
d_gene: NA
CDR3aa: CASSYQTEGGYGYTF
CDR3nt: TGTGCCAGCAGTTACCAGACCGAGGGAGGCTATGGCTACACCTTC

v_gene: TRBV5-6
j_gene: TRBJ2-7
abundance: NA
d_gene: TRBD1
CDR3aa: CPSNYWTGGIYEQYF
CDR3nt: TGTCCCAGCAACTATTGGACAGGGGGGATCTACGAGCAGTACTTC

v_gene: TRBV29-1
j_gene: TRBJ2-6
abundance: NA
d_gene: TRBD1
CDR3aa: CSVDEGAPSGANVLTF
CDR3nt: TGCAGCGTTGATGAGGGGGCACCCTCTGGGGCCAACGTCCTGACTTTC

v_gene: TRBV7-8
j_gene: TRBJ1-6
abundance: NA
d_gene: NA
CDR3aa: CASSLDRSPLHF
CDR3nt: TGTGCCAGCAGCTTAGACCGGTCACCCCTCCACTTT

v_gene: TRBV6-6
j_gene: TRBJ2-1
abundance: NA
d_gene: NA
CDR3aa: CASSYSGGAHNEQFF
CDR3nt: TGTGCCAGCAGTTACTCTGGGGGGGCCCACAATGAGCAGTTCTTC

v_gene: TRBV7-9
j_gene: TRBJ2-7
abundance: NA
d_gene: NA
CDR3aa: CSYDHGYEQYF
CDR3nt: TGTTCCTACGATCATGGTTACGAGCAGTACTTC

v_gene: TRBV6-5
j_gene: TRBJ2-5
abundance: NA
d_gene: NA
CDR3aa: CASSPAGALFMYF
CDR3nt: TGTGCCAGCAGTCCCGCAGGGGCCCTCTTTATGTACTTC

v_gene: TRBV5-1
j_gene: TRBJ2-7
abundance: NA
d_gene: NA
CDR3aa: CASRGRKEPYEQYF
CDR3nt: TGCGCCTCCCGCGGGCGTAAAGAACCCTACGAGCAGTACTTC

v_gene: TRBV6-6
j_gene: TRBJ1-6
abundance: NA
d_gene: NA
CDR3aa: CASSYSGGQNSPLHF
CDR3nt: TGTGCCAGCAGTTACTCCGGGGGGCAGAATTCACCCCTCCACTTT

v_gene: TRBV12-5
j_gene: TRBJ1-1
abundance: few
d_gene: TRBD1
CDR3aa: CASGLAGQSNTEAFF
CDR3nt: TGTGCTAGTGGTTTGGCGGGACAGTCGAACACTGAAGCTTTCTTT

v_gene: TRBV7-9
j_gene: TRBJ1-1
abundance: NA
d_gene: NA
CDR3aa: CASSSPSGGAGTEAFF
CDR3nt: TGTGCCAGCAGCTCCCCGTCGGGGGGCGCGGGCACTGAAGCTTTCTTT

v_gene: TRBV13
j_gene: TRBJ2-7
abundance: NA
d_gene: NA
CDR3aa: CASSSPGGRQYEQYF
CDR3nt: TGTGCCAGCAGCTCCCCGGGGGGCCGTCAATACGAGCAGTACTTC

v_gene: TRBV4-1
j_gene: TRBJ2-7
abundance: few
d_gene: TRBD2
CDR3aa: CASSRGVSGSQSYEQYF
CDR3nt: TGCGCCAGCAGCCGAGGGGTGAGCGGGAGTCAGTCCTACGAGCAGTACTTC

v_gene: TRBV4-3
j_gene: TRBJ2-6
abundance: many
d_gene: NA
CDR3aa: CASSQDHGSGANVLTF
CDR3nt: TGCGCCAGCAGCCAAGATCACGGCTCTGGGGCCAACGTCCTGACTTTC

v_gene: TRBV18
j_gene: TRBJ2-5
abundance: NA
d_gene: TRBD1
CDR3aa: CASSPQGQGETQYF
CDR3nt: TGTGCCAGCTCACCACAGGGACAGGGAGAGACCCAGTACTTC

v_gene: TRBV5-1
j_gene: TRBJ2-2
abundance: once
d_gene: NA
CDR3aa: CASSLAPDTGELFF
CDR3nt: TGCGCCAGCAGCTTGGCCCCGGACACCGGGGAGCTGTTTTTT

v_gene: TRBV7-9
j_gene: TRBJ2-3
abundance: NA
d_gene: TRBD1
CDR3aa: CASSSLGTASIADTQYF
CDR3nt: TGTGCCAGCAGCTCCCTGGGGACAGCCAGTATAGCAGATACGCAGTATTTT

v_gene: TRBV4-3
j_gene: TRBJ2-5
abundance: NA
d_gene: TRBD2
CDR3aa: CASSQGLAGDGETQYF
CDR3nt: TGCGCCAGCAGCCAAGGACTAGCGGGAGACGGGGAGACCCAGTACTTC